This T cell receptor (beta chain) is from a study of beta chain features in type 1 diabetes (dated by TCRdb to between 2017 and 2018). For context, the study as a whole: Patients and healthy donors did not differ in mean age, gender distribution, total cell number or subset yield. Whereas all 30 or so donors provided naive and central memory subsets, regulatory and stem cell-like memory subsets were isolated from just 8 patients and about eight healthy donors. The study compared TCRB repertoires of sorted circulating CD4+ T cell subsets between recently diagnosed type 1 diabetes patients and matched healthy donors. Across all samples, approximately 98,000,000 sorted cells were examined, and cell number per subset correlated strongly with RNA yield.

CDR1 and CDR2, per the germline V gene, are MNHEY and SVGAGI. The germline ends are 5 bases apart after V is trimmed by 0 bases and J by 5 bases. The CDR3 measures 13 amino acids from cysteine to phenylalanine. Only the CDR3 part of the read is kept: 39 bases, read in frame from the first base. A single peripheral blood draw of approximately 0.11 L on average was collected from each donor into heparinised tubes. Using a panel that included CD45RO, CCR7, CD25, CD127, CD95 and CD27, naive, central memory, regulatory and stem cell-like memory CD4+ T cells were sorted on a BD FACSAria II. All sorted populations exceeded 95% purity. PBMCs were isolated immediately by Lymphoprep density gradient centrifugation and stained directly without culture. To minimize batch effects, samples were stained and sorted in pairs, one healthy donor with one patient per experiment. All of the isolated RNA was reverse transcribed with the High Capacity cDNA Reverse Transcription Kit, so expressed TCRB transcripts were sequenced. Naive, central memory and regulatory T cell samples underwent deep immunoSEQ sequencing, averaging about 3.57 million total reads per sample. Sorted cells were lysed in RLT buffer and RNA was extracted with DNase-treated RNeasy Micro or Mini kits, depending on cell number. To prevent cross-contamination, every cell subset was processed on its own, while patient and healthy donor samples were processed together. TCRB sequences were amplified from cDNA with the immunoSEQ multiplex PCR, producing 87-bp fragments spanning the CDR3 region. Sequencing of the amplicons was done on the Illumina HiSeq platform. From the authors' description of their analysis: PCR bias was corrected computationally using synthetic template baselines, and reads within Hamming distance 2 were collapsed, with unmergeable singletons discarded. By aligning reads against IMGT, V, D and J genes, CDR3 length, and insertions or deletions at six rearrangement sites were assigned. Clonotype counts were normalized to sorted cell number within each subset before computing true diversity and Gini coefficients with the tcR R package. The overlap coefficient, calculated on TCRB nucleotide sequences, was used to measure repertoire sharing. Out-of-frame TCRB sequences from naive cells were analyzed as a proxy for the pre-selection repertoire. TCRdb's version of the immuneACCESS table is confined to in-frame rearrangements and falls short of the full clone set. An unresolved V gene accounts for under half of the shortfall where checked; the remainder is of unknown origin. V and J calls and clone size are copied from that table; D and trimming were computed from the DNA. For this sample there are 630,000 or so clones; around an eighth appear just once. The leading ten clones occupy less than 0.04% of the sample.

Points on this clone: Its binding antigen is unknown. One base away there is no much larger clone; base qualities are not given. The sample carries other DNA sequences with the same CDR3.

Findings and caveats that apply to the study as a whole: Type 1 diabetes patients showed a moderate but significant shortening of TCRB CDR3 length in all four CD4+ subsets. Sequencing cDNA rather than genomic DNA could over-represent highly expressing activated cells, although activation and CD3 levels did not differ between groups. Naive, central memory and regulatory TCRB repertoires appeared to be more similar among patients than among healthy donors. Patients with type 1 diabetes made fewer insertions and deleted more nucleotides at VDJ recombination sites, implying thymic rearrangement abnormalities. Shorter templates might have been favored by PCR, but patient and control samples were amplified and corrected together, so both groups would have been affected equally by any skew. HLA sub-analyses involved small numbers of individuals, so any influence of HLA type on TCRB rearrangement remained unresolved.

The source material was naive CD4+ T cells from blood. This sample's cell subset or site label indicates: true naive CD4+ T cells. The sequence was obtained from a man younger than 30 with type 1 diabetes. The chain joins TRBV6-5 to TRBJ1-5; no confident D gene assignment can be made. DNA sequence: TGTGCCAGCAGTTACTCCAGAGATCAGCCCCAGCATTTT. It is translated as CASSYSRDQPQHF.